These 21 T cell receptor beta chains came from one sample sequenced in a study of identical twins. One entry per CDR3 protein, called by TCRdb with MiXCR from the 5' RACE reads. The repertoire holds approximately 700,000 distinct CDR3 sequences, about 18% seen once, with roughly 14% in the top ten. This same sample was also part of a study on T cells expressing NK-cell markers.

The sample comprised PBMCs. The receptor source for this set is a woman younger than 35 in good health.

Only a few counts were recorded for this clonotype. V is TRBV5-4 and J is TRBJ2-1, with TRBD1 matching 11 bases. This CDR3 has 15 residues. The V gene's germline CDR1 is SGHNT and CDR2 YYREEE (reference sequence). The V segment lost 0 bases and the J segment 8 bases; nucleotides outside the gene matches: 4. CDR3 sequence: CASSLARTGGYEQFF. The CDR3 DNA sequence: TGTGCCAGCAGCTTGGCCAGGACAGGGGGCTATGAGCAGTTCTTC.

In its sample, this clonotype was seen a few times. This chain joins TRBV28 and TRBJ1-4; maybe TRBD1 (5 bases). The germline gives CDR1 MDHEN, CDR2 SYDVKM. V was pared by 2 bases and J by 5 bases, with 9 bases between. The CDR3 loop spans 14 amino acids. The CDR3 nucleotides read TGTGCCAGCAGTTTAGGGGGGAAAAATGAAAAACTGTTTTTT. Residues: CASSLGGKNEKLFF. The full variable domain, rest sourced from reference TRBV28 and TRBJ1-4, is DVKVTQSSRYLVKRTGEKVFLECVQDMDHENMFWYRQDPGLGLRLIYFSYDVKMKEKGDIPEGYSVSREKKERFSLILESASTNQTSMYLCASSLGGKNEKLFFGSGTQLSVL.

The rearrangement joins TRBV20-1 to TRBJ1-2; TRBD1 matches at 10 bases. CDR3 length equals 14 residues. The V segment lost 4 bases and the J segment 2 bases; nucleotides outside the gene matches: 4. The germline gives CDR1 DFQATT, CDR2 SNEGSKA (reference sequence). The CDR3 nucleotides are TGCAGTGCTACTGAGGGACAGGGGAACTATGGCTACACCTTC. Protein sequence: CSATEGQGNYGYTF.

The chain carries TRBV20-1 and TRBJ1-1, with a weak D call TRBD1 (5 bases). The CDR3 is 15 amino acids. The V gene's germline CDR1 is DFQATT and CDR2 SNEGSKA (reference sequence). V lost 5 bases to trimming and J lost 2 bases, with 18 bases between them. CDR3 residues: CSAGISGTANTEAFF. CDR3 bases: TGCAGTGCTGGGATTTCCGGGACCGCTAACACTGAAGCTTTCTTT.

This clonotype was seen only once. The chain combines TRBV12-3 or TRBV12-4 with TRBJ2-1; 9 bases align to TRBD2. Trimming removed 1 base from V and 7 bases from J; junction bases left unmatched: 17. There are 19 residues in the CDR3. DNA of the CDR3: TGTGCCAGCAGTTTAGGAGCAGGGTCGACTAGCGGTCGAGCAAATGAGCAGTTCTTC. Translating gives CASSLGAGSTSGRANEQFF.

This clonotype was counted between two and nine times. An end of the junction does not agree with germline; a read error may underlie this. The chain recombines TRBV7-3 with TRBJ2-3; D is uncertain. Germline V gene data show CDR1 as SGHTA and CDR2 as FQGTGA. This CDR3 contains 16 residues. The CDR3 DNA reads TGTGCCAGCAGCCTAACTCTGGCAGAGCCCACAGATACGCAGTATTTT. Protein: CASSLTLAEPTDTQYF.

The rearrangement links TRBV6-1 to TRBJ2-3; 8 bases are shared with TRBD2. Germline V gene sequence: CDR1 MNHNS, CDR2 SASEGT. The CDR3 covers 15 residues. The trim removed 7 bases at V and 2 bases at J, leaving 8 bases unmatched. CDR3 nucleotides: TGTGCCAGCAACGGGGGGGCTTGGGACACAGATACGCAGTATTTT. Protein: CASNGGAWDTDTQYF.

A few counts support this clonotype. The chain uses TRBV20-1 and TRBJ2-3, with TRBD2 matching 9 bases. CDR3 length: 17 amino acids. Trimming cost V 4 bases and J 1 base; bases outside gene matches: 12. Looked up from germline, CDR1 is DFQATT and CDR2 is SNEGSKA (reference sequence). CDR3 amino acids: CSAMSRETSGRTDTQYF. The CDR3 DNA reads as TGCAGTGCTATGTCCAGGGAGACTAGCGGTCGCACAGATACGCAGTATTTT.

The V and J genes are TRBV7-3 and TRBJ2-2, with a tentative D call TRBD2 (6 bases). Germline loops: CDR1 SGHTA, CDR2 FQGTGA. With 0 bases removed from V and 5 bases from J, the gap between germline ends came to 16 bases. The CDR3 is 17 residues long. CDR3 in amino acids: CASSLTGGVLGTGELFF. The DNA of the CDR3 is TGTGCCAGCAGCTTAACCGGGGGAGTACTAGGAACCGGGGAGCTGTTTTTT. Together with reference TRBV7-3 and TRBJ2-2, the CDR3 gives the full variable domain: GAGVSQTPSNKVTEKGKYVELRCDPISGHTALYWYRQSLGQGPEFLIYFQGTGAADDSGLPNDRFFAVRPEGSVSTLKIQRTERGDSAVYLCASSLTGGVLGTGELFFGEGSRLTVL.

This chain uses TRBV15 with TRBJ2-3; D is unclear. CDR3 length equals 12 residues. Germline V gene sequence: CDR1 LNHNV, CDR2 YYDKDF (reference sequence). V shed 1 base and J shed 5 bases, with 4 bases lying between them. The CDR3 coding sequence is TGTGCCACCAGCAGAGGTCGAGATACGCAGTATTTT. Its protein is CATSRGRDTQYF.

This chain links TRBV29-1 with TRBJ1-2; D perhaps matches TRBD1 (5 bases). The CDR3 is made up of 11 amino acids. V lost 4 bases, J lost 6 bases, and 9 bases lay in between. The V gene's germline CDR1 is SQVTM and CDR2 ANQGSEA. In DNA form, the CDR3 reads TGCAGCGTTGGACAGATTAATGGCTACACCTTC. Its translation: CSVGQINGYTF.

The chain is built from TRBV5-1 and TRBJ1-2; 9 nucleotides match TRBD1. The CDR3 totals 14 residues. V trimming: 4 bases; J trimming: 7 bases; junction bases outside the gene matches: 8. Germline CDR1 SGHRS, CDR2 YFSETQ. CDR3 sequence (DNA): TGCGCCAGCAGCGAATACGGGACAGGGTTTGGCTACACCTTC. Its protein product is CASSEYGTGFGYTF.

The sample holds many counts of this clonotype. The chain couples TRBV12-3 or TRBV12-4 to TRBJ1-2; TRBD1 is a possible D gene (6 bases). V shed 6 bases and J shed 5 bases, with 10 bases lying between them. CDR3 length equals 12 residues. The CDR3 loop reads CASSWTEYGYTF. In nucleotides, the CDR3 is TGTGCCAGCAGCTGGACAGAGTATGGCTACACCTTC.

This rearrangement joins TRBV10-3 to TRBJ2-7; D possibly matches TRBD1 or TRBD2 (6 bases each). In germline, CDR1 is ENHRY, CDR2 SYGVKD. This CDR3 spans 13 amino acids. The V end lost 8 bases, the J end lost 4 bases, and 15 bases lay between the germline ends. DNA for the CDR3: TGTGCCATCGGATCCGGGGGCGAGTACGAGCAGTACTTC. Translating it yields CAIGSGGEYEQYF.

The chain employs TRBV6-5 and TRBJ2-1; possible D gene TRBD1, 5 bases. The germline V and J ends were trimmed by 4 bases and 7 bases, with 14 bases remaining between them. The CDR3 totals 14 residues. Germline V gene data show CDR1 as MNHEY and CDR2 as SVGAGI. The CDR3 bases are TGTGCCAGCAGTTCCGTCCTTCAGGGTAATGAGCAGTTCTTC. Its protein is CASSSVLQGNEQFF.

This chain uses TRBV6-5 with TRBJ2-3; 9 bases match TRBD2. Per the germline V gene, CDR1 is MNHEY and CDR2 is SVGAGI. V gave up 0 bases and J gave up 5 bases; unmatched junction bases: 3. This CDR3 has 15 amino acids. CDR3 in amino acids: CASSYSGRGGDTQYF. The CDR3 nucleotides are TGTGCCAGCAGTTACTCAGGGCGGGGGGGAGATACGCAGTATTTT.

This clonotype has just a few counts. This rearrangement joins TRBV20-1 to TRBJ1-6, with TRBD1 as a possible D gene (5 bases). Germline values: CDR1 DFQATT, CDR2 SNEGSKA (reference sequence). V was clipped by 0 bases and J by 2 bases, with 8 bases between them. The CDR3 is 15 amino acids. This chain's CDR3 is CSAREEGTYNSPLHF. In DNA, the CDR3 is TGCAGTGCTAGAGAGGAGGGGACCTATAATTCACCCCTCCACTTT.

V is TRBV20-1 and J is TRBJ2-1; 7 bases match TRBD2. This CDR3 region has 14 residues. V shed 3 bases and J 4 bases; nucleotides not matched to a gene: 6. Germline V gene sequence: CDR1 DFQATT, CDR2 SNEGSKA (reference sequence). The CDR3 DNA sequence: TGCAGTGCTAGCGGCGGGGGTGGATACAATGAGCAGTTCTTC. Amino acids: CSASGGGGYNEQFF.

The chain combines TRBV9 with TRBJ2-4; 7 nucleotides line up with TRBD2. Trimming at V came to 3 bases and at J to 6 bases, leaving 3 bases not matched to a gene. CDR1 and CDR2 from the germline V gene are SGDLS and YYNGEE. CDR3 length equals 13 residues. As DNA, the CDR3 is TGTGCCAGCAGCGGGACTAGACCAAACATTCAGTACTTC. Protein: CASSGTRPNIQYF.

The chain employs TRBV7-2 and TRBJ2-4; D is unclear. The CDR3 runs to 13 residues. Trimming removed 5 bases from V and 6 bases from J, with 11 bases in between. CDR1 is SGHTA and CDR2 is FQGNSA in the germline V gene. CDR3 residues: CASSPRPGNIQYF. CDR3 nucleotides: TGTGCCAGCAGCCCGCGACCGGGAAACATTCAGTACTTC.

This chain links TRBV12-3 or TRBV12-4 with TRBJ2-7, with TRBD2 identical over 10 bases. The J segment lost 1 base and the V segment lost 5 bases, leaving 11 bases of the junction unmatched. This CDR3 has 17 amino acids. In DNA, the CDR3 is TGTGCCAGCAGTGTCGGGCTGGGTAGCGGGGGGTCCTACGAGCAGTACTTC. Encoded protein: CASSVGLGSGGSYEQYF.